One sample yielded the 30 T cell receptor beta chains listed below, sequenced in a study of T cells after posttransplantation cyclophosphamide. Using immunoSEQ multiplex PCR, the repertoire was profiled, and TCRdb retains in-frame clones only, with some absent. The sample has about 39,000 clones, none seen only once. What was sequenced was PBMCs. All receptors derive from a woman in her fifties or sixties in good health and a related stem cell transplant donor.

This clone appeared many times. V usage is TRBV7-9 and J usage is TRBJ2-7; TRBD1 matches at 8 bases. Germline assignment: CDR1 SEHNR and CDR2 FQNEAQ (reference sequence). The CDR3 is 14 residues long. The ends lost 5 bases at V and 2 bases at J; junction bases unmatched: 5. CDR3 bases: TGTGCCAGCAGCCCCTGGGACAGGACCTACGAGCAGTACTTC. Protein sequence: CASSPWDRTYEQYF.

This clone appeared many times. The chain recombines TRBV29-1 with TRBJ1-5; 7 nucleotides match TRBD1. The CDR3 has 18 residues. After removal of 3 bases from V and 2 bases from J, the junction contained 16 bases not matched to a gene. Germline-derived CDR1 and CDR2 are SQVTM and ANQGSEA. This CDR3 reads CSVESVGRGSEGNQPQHF. The CDR3 DNA sequence: TGCAGCGTTGAGAGTGTTGGCAGGGGGAGTGAGGGCAATCAGCCCCAGCATTTT.

This clone was detected ten times or more. V and J are TRBV19 and TRBJ2-3; 8 bases match TRBD2. The CDR3 has 15 amino acids. The germline V gene has CDR1 LNHDA and CDR2 SQIVND (reference sequence). V dropped 3 bases and J dropped 1; count of bases not matched to a gene: 3. The CDR3 is CASSIRAGGTDTQYF. CDR3 coding DNA: TGTGCCAGTAGTATCCGAGCGGGGGGCACAGATACGCAGTATTTT.

This clone was picked up many times. The chain employs TRBV18 and TRBJ2-2, with TRBD1 as a possible D gene (6 bases). This CDR3 region has 15 residues. V lost 2 bases to trimming and J lost 1 base, with 8 bases between them. CDR1 is KGHSH and CDR2 is LQKENI in the germline V gene. The CDR3 bases are TGTGCCAGCTCACCAGGACAGATGAACACCGGGGAGCTGTTTTTT. It is translated as CASSPGQMNTGELFF.

This clone was counted ten times or more. The chain uses TRBV7-9 and TRBJ2-1; 9 bases fit TRBD1. Germline CDR1 and CDR2: SEHNR and FQNEAQ (reference sequence). Germline trimming cut 1 base from V and 5 bases from J; bases unmatched to any gene: 3. The CDR3 length is 15 residues. The CDR3 region has the DNA TGTGCCAGCAGCTTAGGGGACAGGGATAACAATGAGCAGTTCTTC. It encodes CASSLGDRDNNEQFF.

This clone was observed many times. The chain links TRBV5-1 to TRBJ2-7, with 9 positions matching TRBD1. Trimming removed 4 bases from V and 6 bases from J; junction bases left unmatched: 11. This CDR3 region has 15 residues. CDR1 is SGHRS, CDR2 YFSETQ, per germline. CDR3 DNA sequence: TGCGCCAGCAGCCCGGACGGGGACAGGGTAGTCGAGCAGTACTTC. Protein product: CASSPDGDRVVEQYF.

This clone was detected many times. This chain connects TRBV4-1 to TRBJ1-4; 7 bases line up with TRBD1. CDR1 MGHRA and CDR2 YSYEKL come from the germline V gene. V shed 4 bases and J 4 bases; nucleotides not matched to a gene: 6. This CDR3 contains 15 residues. CDR3 loop: CASSLSGTVNEKLFF. CDR3 bases: TGCGCCAGCAGCCTATCCGGGACAGTTAATGAAAAACTGTTTTTT.

Many counts were recorded for this clone. The rearrangement uses TRBV6-5 and TRBJ1-4; D possibly corresponds to TRBD1 (6 bases). The CDR3 consists of 14 residues. CDR1 is MNHEY and CDR2 is SVGAGI in the germline V gene. V was shortened by 2 bases and J by 8 bases, with 12 bases between the two germline ends. CDR3 bases: TGTGCCAGCAGTTACATGGGGGCTGGGGAAAAACTGTTTTTT. Translation gives CASSYMGAGEKLFF.

This clone was detected ten times or more. The chain has TRBV6-1 and TRBJ2-5; the match to TRBD1 covers 7 bases. Germline loops: CDR1 MNHNS, CDR2 SASEGT. The J segment lost 2 bases and the V segment lost 1 base, leaving 7 bases of the junction unmatched. The CDR3 spans 16 residues. Here the CDR3 reads CASSEVLWGQQETQYF. In DNA, the CDR3 is TGTGCCAGCAGTGAAGTGTTATGGGGACAGCAAGAGACCCAGTACTTC.

In its sample, this clone was seen many times. The genes are TRBV7-9 and TRBJ1-4; the match to TRBD1 covers 8 bases. V shed 5 bases and J 7 bases; nucleotides not matched to a gene: 6. Germline CDR1 and CDR2: SEHNR and FQNEAQ (reference sequence). The CDR3 sequence is 14 residues long. The CDR3 reads CASSPGGGGEKLFF. The CDR3 DNA is TGTGCCAGCAGCCCAGGGGGCGGGGGTGAAAAACTGTTTTTT. Full variable domain (missing parts from reference TRBV7-9 and TRBJ1-4): DTGVSQNPRHKITKRGQNVTFRCDPISEHNRLYWYRQTLGQGPEFLTYFQNEAQLEKSRLLSDRFSAERPKGSFSTLEIQRTEQGDSAMYLCASSPGGGGEKLFFGSGTQLSVL.

This clone was recorded many times. The chain combines TRBV5-6 with TRBJ2-5, with TRBD2 as a possible D gene (7 bases). The V end was cut by 0 bases, the J end by 3 bases, with 18 bases between. Germline V lookup: CDR1 SGHDT, CDR2 YYEEEE. CDR3 size: 17 residues. The CDR3 is CASSLAGGGGAKETQYF. The CDR3 nucleotides are TGTGCCAGCAGCTTGGCGGGGGGCGGGGGAGCTAAAGAGACCCAGTACTTC.

This clone occurred many times. The V call is TRBV28, the J call TRBJ1-4; 9 bases match TRBD1. The CDR3 covers 15 residues. Losses at the gene ends were 2 bases for V and 7 bases for J; bases not matched to a gene: 5. In germline, CDR1 is MDHEN, CDR2 SYDVKM. The CDR3 sequence: CASSLRQGGAEKLFF. Written as DNA, the CDR3 is TGTGCCAGCAGTTTAAGACAGGGGGGAGCTGAAAAACTGTTTTTT. Together with reference TRBV28 and TRBJ1-4, the CDR3 gives the full variable domain: DVKVTQSSRYLVKRTGEKVFLECVQDMDHENMFWYRQDPGLGLRLIYFSYDVKMKEKGDIPEGYSVSREKKERFSLILESASTNQTSMYLCASSLRQGGAEKLFFGSGTQLSVL.

This clone was recorded at least ten times. CDR3 nucleotides: TGCGCCAGCAGCCACTACTCTCCGGGACAGGGATTTTTACCTTCCTACAATGAGCAGTTCTTC. Translated, it gives CASSHYSPGQGFLPSYNEQFF. This chain joins TRBV4-1 and TRBJ2-1; TRBD1 agrees at 9 bases. With 3 bases clipped from V and 1 base from J, the junction kept 19 bases outside the gene matches. The germline V gene has CDR1 MGHRA and CDR2 YSYEKL. This CDR3 contains 21 residues.

This clone occurred a few times. The rearrangement links TRBV30 to TRBJ2-1; 7 nucleotides align to TRBD2. V lost 2 bases, J lost 4 bases, and 11 bases stayed unmatched. The V gene's germline CDR1 is GTSNPN and CDR2 SVGIG (reference sequence). This CDR3 region has 16 residues. This CDR3 reads CAWSPLLAGVYNEQFF. The CDR3 region has the DNA TGTGCCTGGAGTCCCCTCCTTGCGGGGGTATACAATGAGCAGTTCTTC.

There are many counts of this clone. This chain uses TRBV27 with TRBJ1-1, with 10 bases fitting TRBD1. The V gene's germline CDR1 is MNHEY and CDR2 SMNVEV (reference sequence). The CDR3 runs 16 residues. V trimming: 3 bases; J trimming: 5 bases; junction bases outside the gene matches: 9. The CDR3 loop is CASSLYRDRGLTEAFF. The CDR3 DNA follows: TGTGCCAGCAGTTTGTACCGGGACAGGGGATTAACTGAAGCTTTCTTT.

Ten or more counts support this clone. The chain carries TRBV7-8 and TRBJ1-2; tentatively, D is TRBD1 (5 bases). Germline CDR1 and CDR2: SGHVS and FQNEAQ. This CDR3 contains 14 residues. Trimming removed 5 bases from V and 7 bases from J, with 17 bases in between. Here the CDR3 DNA reads TGTGCCAGCAGCCCCCCCGGGGGTTGGGGTGGCTACACCTTC. This translates into CASSPPGGWGGYTF.

This clone was observed many times. The V call is TRBV7-9, the J call TRBJ1-1; TRBD1 might be the D (6 bases). Germline V gene sequence: CDR1 SEHNR, CDR2 FQNEAQ (reference sequence). This CDR3 is built from 15 residues. Trimming pared 4 bases from V and 1 base from J, leaving 13 bases between. As DNA, the CDR3 is TGTGCCAGCAGCTCTCAGGGGCAGGGGAACACTGAAGCTTTCTTT. Amino acid sequence: CASSSQGQGNTEAFF.

This clone was recorded many times. This sequence joins TRBV6-1 and TRBJ1-5, with a possible D match to TRBD1 (6 bases). This CDR3 is built from 14 residues. Germline-derived CDR1 and CDR2 are MNHNS and SASEGT. V was shortened by 3 bases and J by 4 bases, with 10 bases between the two germline ends. CDR3 residues: CASSEGRGNQPQHF. The CDR3 DNA sequence: TGTGCCAGCAGTGAGGGTAGGGGGAATCAGCCCCAGCATTTT.

This clone was recorded a few times. V usage is TRBV28 and J usage is TRBJ2-5, with 7 bases fitting TRBD2. The J call is in doubt because the DNA end fits TRBJ2-7 better. The CDR3 has 16 amino acids. Per germline, CDR1 MDHEN and CDR2 SYDVKM. The CDR3 DNA follows: TGTGCCAGCAGTCTCCCACGACTAGCTAGAACCTACGAGCAGTACTTC. Translation gives CASSLPRLARTYEQYF.

This clone was detected many times. The gene calls are TRBV5-4 and TRBJ1-4; possibly TRBD1 for D (6 bases). Deletions cut 0 bases from V and 8 bases from J, with 11 bases between. This CDR3 has 14 amino acids. The V gene's germline CDR1 is SGHNT and CDR2 YYREEE (reference sequence). CDR3 protein: CASSLGGGGEKLFF. The CDR3 DNA follows: TGTGCCAGCAGCTTGGGCGGGGGCGGGGAAAAACTGTTTTTT.

This clone was seen many times. The chain recombines TRBV10-3 with TRBJ2-7, with D maybe TRBD1 (5 bases). The V end lost 7 bases, the J end lost 6 bases, and 25 bases lay between the germline ends. The CDR3 runs 16 residues. Looked up from germline, CDR1 is ENHRY and CDR2 is SYGVKD. The CDR3 sequence is CAIKRTYTGSYSEQYF. The CDR3 bases are TGTGCCATCAAGAGGACCTACACAGGCTCCTACTCCGAGCAGTACTTC.

In its sample, this clone was seen many times. The gene calls are TRBV7-3 and TRBJ2-1, with 10 bases lining up with TRBD2. The trim removed 1 base at V and 4 bases at J, leaving 10 bases unmatched. This CDR3 has 18 amino acids. From germline, CDR1 is SGHTA and CDR2 FQGTGA. The CDR3 loop reads CASSLKGGASGGYNEQFF. In nucleotides, the CDR3 is TGTGCCAGCAGCTTAAAAGGGGGGGCTAGCGGGGGATACAATGAGCAGTTCTTC.

There are many counts of this clone. CDR3 residues: CASSWIRGWAEAFF. The DNA for the CDR3 is TGTGCCAGCAGTTGGATACGAGGGTGGGCTGAAGCTTTCTTT. V is TRBV28 and J is TRBJ1-1, with D uncertain. Germline V gene data show CDR1 as MDHEN and CDR2 as SYDVKM. This CDR3 comprises 14 residues. Trimming took 4 bases from V and 6 from J, leaving 15 bases between them.

This clone was counted at least ten times. The chain recombines TRBV9 with TRBJ1-4, with 7 bases fitting TRBD1. V shed 0 bases and J 3 bases; nucleotides not matched to a gene: 5. The CDR3 is made up of 16 amino acids. Per the germline V gene, CDR1 is SGDLS and CDR2 is YYNGEE. This CDR3 is CASSVGSRGANEKLFF. The CDR3, as DNA: TGTGCCAGCAGCGTAGGGAGCAGGGGGGCTAATGAAAAACTGTTTTTT.

This clone came up many times. The J gene is TRBJ2-3, the V gene TRBV6-5; 10 nucleotides agree with TRBD2. CDR1 MNHEY and CDR2 SVGAGI come from the germline V gene. This CDR3 spans 16 amino acids. V gave up 2 bases and J gave up 4 bases; unmatched junction bases: 6. The DNA for the CDR3 is TGTGCCAGCAGTTACATAGCGGGGGGCTTCGCAGATACGCAGTATTTT. Translating gives CASSYIAGGFADTQYF.

This clone was picked up many times. The chain employs TRBV5-1 and TRBJ2-7; D remains unclear. Germline CDR1 reads SGHRS; CDR2 reads YFSETQ. The CDR3 runs to 13 residues. The V end was cut by 3 bases, the J end by 0 bases, with 7 bases between. The CDR3 coding sequence is TGCGCCAGCAGCTCATCAGGCTCCTACGAGCAGTACTTC. It codes for CASSSSGSYEQYF. The variable domain in full, completed from reference TRBV5-1 and TRBJ2-7, reads KAGVTQTPRYLIKTRGQQVTLSCSPISGHRSVSWYQQTPGQGLQFLFEYFSETQRNKGNFPGRFSGRQFSNSRSEMNVSTLELGDSALYLCASSSSGSYEQYFGPGTRLTVT.

The table lists this clone with many counts. V and J are TRBV7-3 and TRBJ2-3, with TRBD2 matching 12 bases. Losses at the gene ends were 2 bases for V and 6 bases for J; bases not matched to a gene: 9. The CDR3 covers 17 residues. CDR1 is SGHTA and CDR2 is FQGTGA in the germline V gene. CDR3 sequence reads: CASSLVGGLAGSDTQYF. CDR3 nucleotide sequence: TGTGCCAGCAGCTTAGTTGGCGGACTAGCGGGGTCGGATACGCAGTATTTT.

This clone was picked up many times. The genes are TRBV28 and TRBJ2-4; TRBD1 might be the D (5 bases). The CDR3 contains 17 residues. Looked up from germline, CDR1 is MDHEN and CDR2 is SYDVKM. V was clipped by 6 bases and J by 2 bases, with 20 bases between them. The CDR3: CASSQSPRVNTKNIQYF. In DNA, the CDR3 is TGTGCCAGCAGCCAATCCCCCAGGGTGAATACCAAAAACATTCAGTACTTC. Together with reference TRBV28 and TRBJ2-4, the CDR3 gives the full variable domain: DVKVTQSSRYLVKRTGEKVFLECVQDMDHENMFWYRQDPGLGLRLIYFSYDVKMKEKGDIPEGYSVSREKKERFSLILESASTNQTSMYLCASSQSPRVNTKNIQYFGAGTRLSVL.

This clone was seen repeatedly, ten times or more. V gene TRBV11-2 combines with J gene TRBJ1-3; no definite D call. Trimming took 5 bases from V and 3 from J, leaving 20 bases between them. Per germline, CDR1 SGHAT and CDR2 FQNNGV. This CDR3 region has 17 residues. This chain's CDR3 is CASSPLWSTKGGNTIYF. Here the CDR3 DNA reads TGTGCCAGCAGCCCCCTCTGGTCGACAAAAGGTGGAAACACCATATATTTT.

This clone was seen at least ten times. The chain joins TRBV7-8 to TRBJ1-5, with a weak D call TRBD1 (5 bases). V gave up 2 bases and J gave up 8 bases, with 16 bases separating them. This CDR3 is built from 15 residues. CDR1 is SGHVS and CDR2 is FQNEAQ in the germline V gene. CDR3 protein: CASSLRGSNIEPQHF. The CDR3 DNA sequence: TGTGCCAGCAGCTTACGGGGGAGTAACATAGAGCCCCAGCATTTT. The complete variable domain, with remaining parts taken from reference TRBV7-8 and TRBJ1-5, reads GAGVSQSPRYKVAKRGQDVALRCDPISGHVSLFWYQQALGQGPEFLTYFQNEAQLDKSGLPSDRFFAERPEGSVSTLKIQRTQQEDSAVYLCASSLRGSNIEPQHFGDGTRLSIL.